The clone carrying this T cell receptor (beta chain) has a count of ten or more. This record belongs to a study of T cells in Graves' hyperthyroidism and ophthalmopathy. RNA transcripts provided the source from which TCR beta CDR3 regions were amplified. Using the HTBI primer set, a first-round RT-PCR was run on the TCR CDR3. TCRdb re-analysed the multiplex PCR reads in MiXCR, keeping a single row per CDR3 protein. Here the sample spans hundreds of thousands of distinct CDR3 sequences, roughly a fifth being singletons. The V gene lost 1 base and the J gene lost 0 bases, with 13 bases spanning the gap. The CDR3 runs 17 residues. In germline, CDR1 is SNHLY, CDR2 FYNNEI.

The origin of this receptor is a man in his fifties or sixties with Graves' ophthalmopathy. The chain has TRBV2 and TRBJ2-1, with D unresolved. Sequenced sample: blood. The CDR3 DNA reads as TGTGCCAGCAGTGAAGTTACTATGCGGAGCTCCTACAATGAGCAGTTCTTC. Its protein is CASSEVTMRSSYNEQFF.